This T cell receptor beta chain was obtained from a study of T cell repertoires in cytomegalovirus infection. TCRdb reanalysed the reads using MiXCR and keeps one entry per CDR3 protein. The repertoire holds more than 400,000 distinct CDR3 sequences, with approximately 25% as singletons. Study outcomes and limitations: The response measured ex vivo was dominated by TCR beta clonotypes (HLA-C-restricted and CMV-specific).

This clonotype was observed a handful of times. Its antigen is as yet unknown. Between the trimmed V and J ends, which lost 5 bases and 2 bases, there was a span of 15 bases. The CDR3 is 15 amino acids. Germline CDR1 reads SGHAT; CDR2 reads FQNNGV. The sequenced sample was PBMCs. The gene calls are TRBV11-2 and TRBJ2-5; the D is unclear. This TCR was recovered from a human donor in good health (CMV status not recorded). Some clones in this sample may be carry-over from other donors' samples. The CDR3 DNA reads as TGTGCCAGCAGCCCCAGTGCGAGCCTACAAGAGACCCAGTACTTC. This codes for CASSPSASLQETQYF.